These 13 T cell receptor beta chains came from one sample sequenced in a study of blood T cell repertoires in COVID-19. Method: immunoSEQ multiplex PCR; TCRdb's copy keeps in-frame clones and lacks some. The data hold 150,000 to 180,000 clones, with under 90% observed a single time. Source material: peripheral blood. All receptors come from a man aged 55 to 70 with acute or convalescent COVID-19.

This clone was observed a handful of times. The chain has TRBV19 and TRBJ1-5; D is unresolved. The CDR3 sequence is 15 residues long. From germline, CDR1 is LNHDA and CDR2 SQIVND (reference sequence). V was trimmed by 3 bases and J by 0 bases, leaving 9 bases between them. The CDR3 DNA follows: TGTGCCAGTAGTATCCTGTCCTATAGCAATCAGCCCCAGCATTTT. It specifies CASSILSYSNQPQHF.

For the CDR3, the DNA is TGTGCCAGCACCCTAGCGGGAGTCAACTACAATGAGCAGTTCTTC. Translation: CASTLAGVNYNEQFF. The chain joins TRBV28 to TRBJ2-1; 10 bases agree with TRBD2. This CDR3 contains 15 residues. CDR1 is MDHEN and CDR2 is SYDVKM in the germline V gene. V was pared by 7 bases and J by 3 bases, with 6 bases of the junction left unmatched. Full variable domain (outside the CDR3, taken from reference TRBV28 and TRBJ2-1): DVKVTQSSRYLVKRTGEKVFLECVQDMDHENMFWYRQDPGLGLRLIYFSYDVKMKEKGDIPEGYSVSREKKERFSLILESASTNQTSMYLCASTLAGVNYNEQFFGPGTRLTVL.

The chain carries TRBV6-1 and TRBJ1-5; tentatively, D is TRBD1 (5 bases). The ends were cut back, 1 base at V and 3 bases at J, with 7 bases in the middle. In germline, CDR1 is MNHNS, CDR2 SASEGT. The CDR3 runs to 14 residues. The CDR3: CASSEEGINQPQHF. The CDR3 coding sequence is TGTGCCAGCAGTGAAGAGGGGATCAATCAGCCCCAGCATTTT.

The chain couples TRBV3-1 (or the pseudogene TRBV3-2) to TRBJ2-1; D gene ambiguous. The ends were cut back, 4 bases at V and 2 bases at J, with 6 bases in the middle. This CDR3 spans 13 amino acids. Germline CDR1 reads LGHDT; CDR2 reads YNNKEL (reference sequence). This CDR3 is CASSPFPYNEQFF. The CDR3, as DNA: TGTGCCAGCAGCCCTTTTCCCTACAATGAGCAGTTCTTC.

The V and J genes are TRBV5-1 and TRBJ2-1; TRBD1 matches 8 bases. Germline trimming cut 3 bases from V and 6 bases from J; bases unmatched to any gene: 5. The CDR3 extends over 14 amino acids. Germline lookup yields CDR1 SGHRS and CDR2 YFSETQ. CDR3 sequence: CASSYRTGRNEQFF. The CDR3 coding sequence is TGCGCCAGCAGCTACCGGACAGGGCGCAATGAGCAGTTCTTC.

The chain joins TRBV19 to TRBJ1-3; D remains unclear. Looked up from germline, CDR1 is LNHDA and CDR2 is SQIVND (reference sequence). V dropped 8 bases and J dropped 0 bases, with 11 bases sitting between them. This CDR3 contains 14 residues. The CDR3 is CASSEGTSGNTIYF. As DNA, the CDR3 is TGTGCCAGTTCCGAGGGTACCTCTGGAAACACCATATATTTT.

The rearrangement uses TRBV11-2 and TRBJ1-5; 10 nucleotides align to TRBD1. The ends lost 4 bases at V and 2 bases at J; junction bases unmatched: 5. CDR1 and CDR2 (germline): SGHAT, FQNNGV. The CDR3 has 16 residues. The chain's CDR3 is CASSSGTGAGNQPQHF. CDR3 bases: TGTGCCAGCAGCTCCGGGACAGGGGCCGGCAATCAGCCCCAGCATTTT.

CDR3 nucleotides: TGTGCCAGCAGCTTGACAGAATCCTATGGCTACACCTTC. Protein: CASSLTESYGYTF. The genes are TRBV5-4 and TRBJ1-2; D is uncertain. The length of the CDR3 is 13 residues. The ends were cut back, 1 base at V and 4 bases at J, with 8 bases in the middle. Germline lookup yields CDR1 SGHNT and CDR2 YYREEE (reference sequence).

This clone was counted a single time. V usage is TRBV3-1 (or the pseudogene TRBV3-2) and J usage is TRBJ2-7, with D possibly matching TRBD1 (5 bases). The germline V and J ends were trimmed by 2 bases and 3 bases, with 8 bases remaining between them. The CDR3 runs to 13 residues. Germline CDR1 and CDR2: LGHDT and YNNKEL (reference sequence). CDR3 in DNA: TGTGCCAGCAGCCAACAGGGCCTCTACGAGCAGTACTTC. Amino acid sequence: CASSQQGLYEQYF.

J is TRBJ2-1 and V is TRBV5-5, with 9 bases fitting TRBD2. The CDR3 totals 19 residues. CDR1 SGHKS and CDR2 YYEKEE come from the germline V gene (reference sequence). Germline trimming cut 3 bases from V and 7 bases from J; bases unmatched to any gene: 20. CDR3 sequence reads: CASSSYSLTGGGARNEQFF. Written as DNA, the CDR3 is TGTGCCAGCAGCTCATACAGCCTAACGGGCGGGGGGGCGAGGAATGAGCAGTTCTTC.

This clone appeared once. The chain couples TRBV5-1 to TRBJ1-2; TRBD1 is a possible D gene (6 bases). CDR1 is SGHRS, CDR2 YFSETQ, per germline. The V end lost 2 bases, the J end lost 3 bases, and 11 bases lay between the germline ends. The CDR3 spans 14 residues. CDR3 amino acids: CASSLHRVDYGYTF. Written as DNA, the CDR3 is TGCGCCAGCAGCTTACACAGGGTCGACTATGGCTACACCTTC.

The V gene is TRBV7-2, the J gene TRBJ1-2; possibly TRBD1 for D (6 bases). The CDR3 runs to 16 residues. V gave up 5 bases and J gave up 7 bases, with 23 bases separating them. Germline V CDR1 and CDR2: SGHTA, FQGNSA. The CDR3 loop reads CASSPRGRGFEGGYTF. The CDR3, as DNA: TGTGCCAGCAGCCCTCGGGGCAGGGGTTTTGAGGGTGGCTACACCTTC.

V is TRBV9 and J is TRBJ2-5, with 11 bases lining up with TRBD2. Germline V gene lookup returns CDR1 SGDLS and CDR2 YYNGEE. CDR3 size: 14 residues. V dropped 4 bases and J dropped 4; count of bases not matched to a gene: 3. The CDR3 DNA reads as TGTGCCAGCAGCCCAGGACTAGCGGGAGAGACCCAGTACTTC. Translating gives CASSPGLAGETQYF.